This TCR beta chain was identified during a study of blood T cell repertoires in COVID-19. Germline-derived CDR1 and CDR2 are MDHEN and SYDVKM. The CDR3 runs 17 residues. V dropped 1 base and J dropped 4; count of bases not matched to a gene: 11. Methods used by the authors: Amplification of reference gene primers provided the estimated nucleated cell counts. The data were produced by immunoSEQ multiplex PCR, yet TCRdb's version contains in-frame clones alone and is incomplete. V and J calls and clone size are those listed in that table; D and trimming were worked out from the DNA. The sample holds more than 200,000 clones, about 83% seen once.

The sequencing sample was made of peripheral blood. The rearrangement links TRBV28 to TRBJ2-7; 9 bases agree with TRBD2. This TCR was sampled from a woman in her forties or fifties with acute or convalescent COVID-19. The CDR3: CASSLYAGGPNPYEQYF. DNA for the CDR3: TGTGCCAGCAGTTTATACGCGGGAGGGCCTAACCCATACGAGCAGTACTTC. Full variable domain (outside the CDR3, taken from reference TRBV28 and TRBJ2-7): DVKVTQSSRYLVKRTGEKVFLECVQDMDHENMFWYRQDPGLGLRLIYFSYDVKMKEKGDIPEGYSVSREKKERFSLILESASTNQTSMYLCASSLYAGGPNPYEQYFGPGTRLTVT.